These T cell receptor beta chains were read from a single sample in a study of blood T cells in healthy people across ages. In TCRdb, the 5' RACE reads were re-called with MiXCR into one record per CDR3 protein. The sample holds 890,000 or so distinct CDR3 sequences, around two thirds seen once. The sample comprised blood. These receptor sequences come from a man under 40 in good health. Each CDR3 is given with its conserved first and last residue. Each record gives: J gene, clone size, V gene, D gene, CDR3 protein, CDR3 DNA. D genes are given only for firm matches. Size is stated for part of the rows, as once, few or many counts, or as a class when the clone is expanded.

J gene: TRBJ2-6
clone size: .
V gene: TRBV21-1
D gene: .
CDR3 protein: CASSPKKDRRDTWTF
CDR3 DNA: TGTGCCAGCAGCCCCAAAAAGGACAGGCGAGATACTTGGACTTTC

J gene: TRBJ1-4
clone size: few
V gene: TRBV15
D gene: .
CDR3 protein: CATSKLTTEKLFF
CDR3 DNA: TGTGCCACCAGCAAACTAACAACAGAAAAACTGTTTTTT

J gene: TRBJ2-7
clone size: .
V gene: TRBV12-3/TRBV12-4
D gene: .
CDR3 protein: CASSSRGRPYEQYF
CDR3 DNA: TGTGCCAGCAGTTCGAGGGGAAGGCCCTACGAGCAGTACTTC

J gene: TRBJ2-7
clone size: .
V gene: TRBV3-1
D gene: .
CDR3 protein: CASSQARGVEQYF
CDR3 DNA: TGTGCCAGCAGCCAAGCCAGGGGGGTCGAGCAGTACTTC

J gene: TRBJ2-3
clone size: .
V gene: TRBV4-3
D gene: TRBD1
CDR3 protein: CASSQDTEGATQYF
CDR3 DNA: TGCGCCAGCAGCCAAGATACAGAGGGGGCTACGCAGTATTTT

J gene: TRBJ2-5
clone size: .
V gene: TRBV10-3
D gene: TRBD1
CDR3 protein: CAISESDRGRETQYF
CDR3 DNA: TGTGCCATCAGTGAGTCCGACAGGGGGCGAGAGACCCAGTACTTC

J gene: TRBJ2-1
clone size: .
V gene: TRBV27
D gene: .
CDR3 protein: CASSPLASEQFF
CDR3 DNA: TGTGCCAGCAGCCCTCTAGCGAGTGAGCAGTTCTTC

J gene: TRBJ2-7
clone size: once
V gene: TRBV29-1
D gene: TRBD1
CDR3 protein: CSVVQGIAYEQYF
CDR3 DNA: TGCAGCGTAGTACAGGGGATCGCGTACGAGCAGTACTTC

J gene: TRBJ2-5
clone size: .
V gene: TRBV5-1
D gene: .
CDR3 protein: CASRLGGQETQYF
CDR3 DNA: TGCGCCAGCAGACTTGGGGGGCAAGAGACCCAGTACTTC

J gene: TRBJ2-1
clone size: .
V gene: TRBV9
D gene: .
CDR3 protein: CASSVEADASEQFF
CDR3 DNA: TGTGCCAGCAGCGTAGAGGCTGATGCCAGTGAGCAGTTCTTC

J gene: TRBJ2-4
clone size: .
V gene: TRBV5-5
D gene: .
CDR3 protein: CASGELHQYF
CDR3 DNA: TGTGCCAGCGGGGAACTGCATCAGTACTTC

J gene: TRBJ2-1
clone size: .
V gene: TRBV7-2
D gene: TRBD2
CDR3 protein: CASSLASGTYNEQFF
CDR3 DNA: TGTGCCAGCAGCTTAGCGAGCGGGACCTACAATGAGCAGTTCTTC

J gene: TRBJ2-1
clone size: .
V gene: TRBV5-1
D gene: TRBD1
CDR3 protein: CASTVSGTGAPNEQFF
CDR3 DNA: TGCGCCAGCACCGTGTCCGGGACAGGGGCCCCCAATGAGCAGTTCTTC

J gene: TRBJ2-1
clone size: .
V gene: TRBV11-2
D gene: TRBD2
CDR3 protein: CASSLLNVPGLAGRSYNEQFF
CDR3 DNA: TGTGCCAGCAGCTTATTGAACGTACCGGGACTAGCGGGGAGATCCTACAATGAGCAGTTCTTC

J gene: TRBJ1-5
clone size: .
V gene: TRBV18
D gene: .
CDR3 protein: CASSLATTGLNQPQHF
CDR3 DNA: TGTGCCAGCTCACTAGCCACGACAGGCCTTAATCAGCCCCAGCATTTT

J gene: TRBJ1-1
clone size: .
V gene: TRBV20-1
D gene: .
CDR3 protein: CSAPGATEAFF
CDR3 DNA: TGCAGTGCCCCGGGGGCCACTGAAGCTTTCTTT

J gene: TRBJ1-6
clone size: .
V gene: TRBV20-1
D gene: .
CDR3 protein: CSAREGATYNSPLHF
CDR3 DNA: TGCAGTGCTAGAGAGGGGGCGACCTATAATTCACCCCTCCACTTT

J gene: TRBJ2-5
clone size: .
V gene: TRBV18
D gene: TRBD1
CDR3 protein: CASSPPQGAGETQYF
CDR3 DNA: TGTGCCAGCTCACCACCACAGGGGGCTGGAGAGACCCAGTACTTC

J gene: TRBJ1-5
clone size: .
V gene: TRBV6-6
D gene: .
CDR3 protein: CASRRPRTDQPQHF
CDR3 DNA: TGTGCCAGCCGACGACCAAGAACTGATCAGCCCCAGCATTTT

J gene: TRBJ2-7
clone size: .
V gene: TRBV20-1
D gene: .
CDR3 protein: CSARDMADGEQYF
CDR3 DNA: TGCAGTGCTAGAGATATGGCAGATGGAGAGCAGTACTTC

J gene: TRBJ2-6
clone size: .
V gene: TRBV5-1
D gene: TRBD1
CDR3 protein: CASSLGQGAATNVLTF
CDR3 DNA: TGCGCCAGCAGCTTGGGACAGGGGGCAGCAACCAACGTCCTGACTTTC

J gene: TRBJ2-3
clone size: .
V gene: TRBV15
D gene: .
CDR3 protein: CATSRDGDASTDTQYF
CDR3 DNA: TGTGCCACCAGCAGGGACGGAGACGCTAGCACAGATACGCAGTATTTT

J gene: TRBJ2-3
clone size: .
V gene: TRBV12-3/TRBV12-4
D gene: .
CDR3 protein: CASSLLQGGTDTQYF
CDR3 DNA: TGTGCCAGCAGTTTACTCCAGGGCGGGACAGATACGCAGTATTTT

J gene: TRBJ2-7
clone size: .
V gene: TRBV20-1
D gene: TRBD2
CDR3 protein: CSASVVTSGRYEQYF
CDR3 DNA: TGCAGTGCTAGTGTGGTGACTAGCGGGCGATACGAGCAGTACTTC

J gene: TRBJ2-3
clone size: once
V gene: TRBV10-3
D gene: .
CDR3 protein: CAISRAGYTDTQYF
CDR3 DNA: TGTGCCATCAGCAGGGCAGGGTACACAGATACGCAGTATTTT

J gene: TRBJ2-3
clone size: .
V gene: TRBV4-3
D gene: TRBD2
CDR3 protein: CASSHSTTSGDTQYF
CDR3 DNA: TGCGCCAGCAGCCACTCGACCACTAGCGGAGATACGCAGTATTTT

J gene: TRBJ2-7
clone size: .
V gene: TRBV7-9
D gene: .
CDR3 protein: CASSYGGRRSYEQYF
CDR3 DNA: TGTGCCAGCAGCTATGGGGGACGTAGATCCTACGAGCAGTACTTC

J gene: TRBJ2-1
clone size: few
V gene: TRBV29-1
D gene: .
CDR3 protein: CSVPRGGDEQFF
CDR3 DNA: TGCAGCGTCCCTAGGGGGGGCGATGAGCAGTTCTTC

J gene: TRBJ2-3
clone size: .
V gene: TRBV21-1
D gene: .
CDR3 protein: CAISKEGEDTQYF
CDR3 DNA: TGTGCCATAAGCAAGGAGGGGGAGGATACGCAGTATTTT

J gene: TRBJ2-3
clone size: .
V gene: TRBV28
D gene: TRBD2
CDR3 protein: CASSAGTSGLTDTQYF
CDR3 DNA: TGTGCCAGCAGTGCCGGGACTAGCGGCCTCACAGATACGCAGTATTTT

J gene: TRBJ2-1
clone size: .
V gene: TRBV28
D gene: TRBD2
CDR3 protein: CASSLLTGGPRNEQFF
CDR3 DNA: TGTGCCAGCAGTTTACTTACGGGGGGGCCCAGGAATGAGCAGTTCTTC

J gene: TRBJ2-7
clone size: few
V gene: TRBV5-5
D gene: .
CDR3 protein: CASSYGLGEQYF
CDR3 DNA: TGTGCCAGCAGCTACGGACTCGGGGAGCAGTACTTC

J gene: TRBJ2-3
clone size: .
V gene: TRBV7-9
D gene: .
CDR3 protein: CASSFDSSTDTQYF
CDR3 DNA: TGTGCCAGCAGCTTTGACAGCTCCACAGATACGCAGTATTTT

J gene: TRBJ1-2
clone size: .
V gene: TRBV7-9
D gene: .
CDR3 protein: CASSLRDSNYGYTF
CDR3 DNA: TGTGCCAGCAGCTTGCGGGACTCTAACTATGGCTACACCTTC

J gene: TRBJ2-7
clone size: .
V gene: TRBV21-1
D gene: .
CDR3 protein: CASSTDRVTYEQYF
CDR3 DNA: TGTGCCAGCAGCACCGACAGAGTTACCTACGAGCAGTACTTC

J gene: TRBJ2-6
clone size: .
V gene: TRBV4-3
D gene: .
CDR3 protein: CASSQETTVSGANVLTF
CDR3 DNA: TGCGCCAGCAGCCAAGAAACGACGGTCTCTGGGGCCAACGTCCTGACTTTC

J gene: TRBJ1-2
clone size: .
V gene: TRBV10-3
D gene: TRBD1
CDR3 protein: CAITMTGGGYTF
CDR3 DNA: TGTGCCATCACTATGACAGGGGGAGGCTACACCTTC

J gene: TRBJ1-5
clone size: .
V gene: TRBV10-3
D gene: .
CDR3 protein: CAISKEGSQPQHF
CDR3 DNA: TGTGCCATCAGTAAAGAAGGGAGTCAGCCCCAGCATTTT